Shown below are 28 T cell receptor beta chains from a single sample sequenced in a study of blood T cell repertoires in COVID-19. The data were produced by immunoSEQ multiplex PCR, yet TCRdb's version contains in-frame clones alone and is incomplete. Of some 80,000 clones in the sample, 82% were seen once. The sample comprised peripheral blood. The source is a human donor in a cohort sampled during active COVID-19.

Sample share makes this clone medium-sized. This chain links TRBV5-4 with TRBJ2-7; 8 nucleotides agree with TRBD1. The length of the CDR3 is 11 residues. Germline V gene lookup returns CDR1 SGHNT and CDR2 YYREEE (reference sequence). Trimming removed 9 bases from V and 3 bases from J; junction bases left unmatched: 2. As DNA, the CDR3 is TGTGCCACAGGACAGGGCTACGAGCAGTACTTC. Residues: CATGQGYEQYF.

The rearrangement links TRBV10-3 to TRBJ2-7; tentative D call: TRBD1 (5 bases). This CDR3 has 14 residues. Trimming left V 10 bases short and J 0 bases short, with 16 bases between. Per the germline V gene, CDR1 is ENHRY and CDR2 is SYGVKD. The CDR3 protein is CANAAQGYSYEQYF. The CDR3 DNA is TGTGCCAACGCGGCGCAGGGATACTCCTACGAGCAGTACTTC.

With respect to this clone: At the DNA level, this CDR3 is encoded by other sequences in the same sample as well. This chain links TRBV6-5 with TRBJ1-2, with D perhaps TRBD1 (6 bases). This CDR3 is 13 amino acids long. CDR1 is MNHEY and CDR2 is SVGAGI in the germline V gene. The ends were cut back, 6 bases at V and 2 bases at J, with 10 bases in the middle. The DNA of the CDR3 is TGTGCCAGCAGCTTGGACAGCAACTATGGCTACACCTTC. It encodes CASSLDSNYGYTF.

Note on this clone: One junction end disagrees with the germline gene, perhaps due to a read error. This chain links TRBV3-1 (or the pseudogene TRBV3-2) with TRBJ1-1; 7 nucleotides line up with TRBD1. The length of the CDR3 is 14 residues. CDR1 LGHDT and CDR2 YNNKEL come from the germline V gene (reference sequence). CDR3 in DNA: TGTGCCAGCAGGCAAGGGACAGAGAACACTGAAGCTTTCTTT. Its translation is CASRQGTENTEAFF.

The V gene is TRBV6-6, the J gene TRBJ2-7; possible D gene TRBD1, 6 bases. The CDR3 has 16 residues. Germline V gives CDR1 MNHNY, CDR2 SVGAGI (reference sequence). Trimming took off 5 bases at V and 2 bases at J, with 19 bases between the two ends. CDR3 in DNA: TGTGCCAGCAGTCAGGCCGGCAGGGGACACCCCTACGAGCAGTACTTC. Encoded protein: CASSQAGRGHPYEQYF.

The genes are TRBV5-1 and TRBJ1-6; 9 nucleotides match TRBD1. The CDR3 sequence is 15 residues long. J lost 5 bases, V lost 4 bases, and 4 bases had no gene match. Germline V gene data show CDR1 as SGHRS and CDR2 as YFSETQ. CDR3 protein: CASSPRQGDNSPLHF. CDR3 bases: TGCGCCAGCAGCCCACGACAGGGGGATAATTCACCCCTCCACTTT.

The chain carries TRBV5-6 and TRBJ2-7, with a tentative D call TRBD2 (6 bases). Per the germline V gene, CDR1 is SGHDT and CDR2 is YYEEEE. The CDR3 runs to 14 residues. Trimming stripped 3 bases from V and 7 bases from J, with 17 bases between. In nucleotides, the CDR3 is TGTGCCAGCAGCTCCTACCGAAAGGCGGGAGAGCAGTACTTC. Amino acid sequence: CASSSYRKAGEQYF.

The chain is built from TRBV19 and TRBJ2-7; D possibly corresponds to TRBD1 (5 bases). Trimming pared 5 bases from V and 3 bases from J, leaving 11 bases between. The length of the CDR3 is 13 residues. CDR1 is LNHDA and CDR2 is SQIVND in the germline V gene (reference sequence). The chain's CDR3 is CASSVQTGYEQYF. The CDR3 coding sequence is TGTGCCAGTAGTGTGCAAACAGGCTACGAGCAGTACTTC. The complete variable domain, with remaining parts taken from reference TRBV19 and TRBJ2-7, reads DGGITQSPKYLFRKEGQNVTLSCEQNLNHDAMYWYRQDPGQGLRLIYYSQIVNDFQKGDIAEGYSVSREKKESFPLTVTSAQKNPTAFYLCASSVQTGYEQYFGPGTRLTVT.

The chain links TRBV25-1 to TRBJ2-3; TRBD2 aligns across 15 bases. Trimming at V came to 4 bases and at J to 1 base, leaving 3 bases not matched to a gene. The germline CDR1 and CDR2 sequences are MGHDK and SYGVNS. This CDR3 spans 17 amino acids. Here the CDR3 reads CASSGTSGGVGTDTQYF. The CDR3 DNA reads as TGTGCCAGCAGTGGGACTAGCGGGGGGGTGGGCACAGATACGCAGTATTTT.

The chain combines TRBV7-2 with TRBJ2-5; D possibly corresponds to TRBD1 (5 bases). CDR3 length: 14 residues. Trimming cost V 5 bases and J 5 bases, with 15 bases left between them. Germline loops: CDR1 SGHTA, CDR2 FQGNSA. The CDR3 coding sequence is TGTGCCAGCAGCCCCCGACAGTTTGCCGAGACCCAGTACTTC. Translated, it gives CASSPRQFAETQYF.

The CDR3 loop reads CASSYSGPDSGNTIYF. The CDR3 coding sequence is TGTGCCAGCAGTTACAGTGGCCCTGACTCTGGAAACACCATATATTTT. This chain joins TRBV6-5 and TRBJ1-3; D is ambiguous. From germline, CDR1 is MNHEY and CDR2 SVGAGI. There are 16 residues in the CDR3. V lost 2 bases, J lost 0 bases, and 11 bases lay in between.

The CDR3 here is CASSIGGGTETQYF. CDR3 coding DNA: TGTGCCAGTAGTATAGGGGGGGGGACAGAGACCCAGTACTTC. This chain links TRBV19 with TRBJ2-5, with 7 bases fitting TRBD2. V lost 1 base to trimming and J lost 4 bases; unmatched junction nucleotides: 3. The CDR3 loop spans 14 amino acids. CDR1 and CDR2 from the germline V gene are LNHDA and SQIVND (reference sequence).

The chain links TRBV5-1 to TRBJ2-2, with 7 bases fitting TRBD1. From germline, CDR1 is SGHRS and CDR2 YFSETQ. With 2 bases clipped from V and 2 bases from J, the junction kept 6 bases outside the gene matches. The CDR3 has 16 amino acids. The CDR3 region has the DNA TGCGCCAGCAGCTTAACAGGGGACAGTAACACCGGGGAGCTGTTTTTT. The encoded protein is CASSLTGDSNTGELFF.

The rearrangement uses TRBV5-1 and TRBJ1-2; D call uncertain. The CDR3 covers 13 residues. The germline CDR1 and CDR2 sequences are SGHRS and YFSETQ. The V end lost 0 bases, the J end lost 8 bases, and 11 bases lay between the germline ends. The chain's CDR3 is CASSLVVSNGYTF. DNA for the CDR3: TGCGCCAGCAGCTTGGTGGTTAGTAACGGCTACACCTTC.

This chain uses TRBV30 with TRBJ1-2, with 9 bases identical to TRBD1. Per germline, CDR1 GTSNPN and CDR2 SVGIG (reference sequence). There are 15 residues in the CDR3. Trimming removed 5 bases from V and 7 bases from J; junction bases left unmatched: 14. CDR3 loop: CAWGRDRAKNGGYTF. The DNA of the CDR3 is TGTGCCTGGGGGAGGGACAGGGCGAAAAATGGTGGCTACACCTTC. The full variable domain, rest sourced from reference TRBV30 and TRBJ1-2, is SQTIHQWPATLVQPVGSPLSLECTVEGTSNPNLYWYRQAAGRGLQLLFYSVGIGQISSEVPQNLSASRPQDRQFILSSKKLLLSDSGFYLCAWGRDRAKNGGYTFGSGTRLTVV.

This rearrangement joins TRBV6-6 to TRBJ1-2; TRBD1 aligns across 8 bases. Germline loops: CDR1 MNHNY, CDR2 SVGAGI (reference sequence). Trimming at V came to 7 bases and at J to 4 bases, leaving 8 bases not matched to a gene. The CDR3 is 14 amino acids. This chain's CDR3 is CASTPGQDRYGYTF. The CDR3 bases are TGTGCCAGCACTCCGGGACAGGATCGCTATGGCTACACCTTC.

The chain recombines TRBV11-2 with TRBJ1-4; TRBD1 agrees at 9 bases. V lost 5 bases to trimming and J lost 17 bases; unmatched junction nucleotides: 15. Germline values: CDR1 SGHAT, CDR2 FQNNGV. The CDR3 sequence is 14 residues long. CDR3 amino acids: CASSPAGTGLARFF. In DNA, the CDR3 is TGTGCCAGCAGCCCAGCCGGGACAGGGCTTGCACGTTTTTTT.

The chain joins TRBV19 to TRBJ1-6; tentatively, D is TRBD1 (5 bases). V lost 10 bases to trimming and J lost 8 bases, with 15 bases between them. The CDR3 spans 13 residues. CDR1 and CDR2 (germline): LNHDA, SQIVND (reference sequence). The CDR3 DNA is TGTGCCACCCAGGCGCAGGGCGATTCACCCCTCCACTTT. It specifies CATQAQGDSPLHF.

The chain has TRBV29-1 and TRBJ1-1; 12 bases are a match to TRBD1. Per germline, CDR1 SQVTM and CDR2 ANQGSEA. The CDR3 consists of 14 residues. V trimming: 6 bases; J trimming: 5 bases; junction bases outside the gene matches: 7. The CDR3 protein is CSVGWDRGQTEAFF. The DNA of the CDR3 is TGCAGCGTGGGATGGGACAGGGGGCAGACTGAAGCTTTCTTT.

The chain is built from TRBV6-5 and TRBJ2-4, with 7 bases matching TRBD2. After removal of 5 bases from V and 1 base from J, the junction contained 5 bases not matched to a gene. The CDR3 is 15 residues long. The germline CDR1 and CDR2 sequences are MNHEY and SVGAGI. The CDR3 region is CASSRDGGAKNIQYF. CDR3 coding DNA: TGTGCCAGCAGTCGGGACGGGGGGGCCAAAAACATTCAGTACTTC.

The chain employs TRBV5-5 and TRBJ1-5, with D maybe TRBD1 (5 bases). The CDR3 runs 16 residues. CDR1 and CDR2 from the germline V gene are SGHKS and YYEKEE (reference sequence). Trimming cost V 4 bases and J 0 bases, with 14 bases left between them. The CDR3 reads CASSPLARVSNQPQHF. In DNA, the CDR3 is TGTGCCAGCAGCCCCCTCGCCAGGGTTAGCAATCAGCCCCAGCATTTT.

Written as DNA, the CDR3 is TGCGCCAGGACTCGGATTGGCTACACCTTC. It specifies CARTRIGYTF. The chain recombines TRBV23-1 with TRBJ1-2; D is undetermined. Being an ORF, TRBV23-1 has a function that is uncertain. The V gene lost 9 bases and the J gene lost 7 bases, with 9 bases spanning the gap. There are 10 residues in the CDR3.

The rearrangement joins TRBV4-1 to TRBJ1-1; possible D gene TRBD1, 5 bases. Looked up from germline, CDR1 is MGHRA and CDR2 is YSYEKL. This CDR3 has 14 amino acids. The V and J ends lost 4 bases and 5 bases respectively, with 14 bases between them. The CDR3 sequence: CASSLGGRGTEAFF. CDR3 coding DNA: TGCGCCAGCAGCCTTGGAGGGCGGGGGACTGAAGCTTTCTTT.

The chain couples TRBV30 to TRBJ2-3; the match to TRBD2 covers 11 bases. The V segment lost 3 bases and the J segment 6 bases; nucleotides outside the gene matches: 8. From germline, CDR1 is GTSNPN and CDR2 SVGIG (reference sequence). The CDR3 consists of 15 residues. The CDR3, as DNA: TGTGCCTGGAGATTTAGCGGGGGGGCAGGGGATACGCAGTATTTT. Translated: CAWRFSGGAGDTQYF.

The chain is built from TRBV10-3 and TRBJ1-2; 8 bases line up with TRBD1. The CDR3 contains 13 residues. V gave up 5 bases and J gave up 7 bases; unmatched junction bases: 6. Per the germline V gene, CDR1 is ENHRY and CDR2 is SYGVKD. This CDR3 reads CAISPGTGGGYTF. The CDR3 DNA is TGTGCCATCAGTCCCGGGACAGGCGGTGGCTACACCTTC.

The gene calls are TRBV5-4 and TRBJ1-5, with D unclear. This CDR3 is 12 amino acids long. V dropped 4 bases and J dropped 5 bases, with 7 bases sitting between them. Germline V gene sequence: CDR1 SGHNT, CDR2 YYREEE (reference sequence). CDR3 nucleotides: TGTGCCAGCAGCGACGGAGATCAGCCCCAGCATTTT. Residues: CASSDGDQPQHF. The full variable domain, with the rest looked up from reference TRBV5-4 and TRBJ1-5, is ETGVTQSPTHLIKTRGQQVTLRCSSQSGHNTVSWYQQALGQGPQFIFQYYREEENGRGNFPPRFSGLQFPNYSSELNVNALELDDSALYLCASSDGDQPQHFGDGTRLSIL.

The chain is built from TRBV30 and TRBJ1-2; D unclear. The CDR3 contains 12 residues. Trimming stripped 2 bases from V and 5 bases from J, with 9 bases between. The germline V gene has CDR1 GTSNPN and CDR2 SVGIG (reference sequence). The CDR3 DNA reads TGTGCCTGGAGTCGGGAGCGGTATGGCTACACCTTC. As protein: CAWSRERYGYTF.

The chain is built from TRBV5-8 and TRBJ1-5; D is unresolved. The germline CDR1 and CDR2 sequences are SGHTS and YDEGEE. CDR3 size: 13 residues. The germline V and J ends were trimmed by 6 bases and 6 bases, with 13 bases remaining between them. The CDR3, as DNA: TGTGCCAGCACCTCCGGGGTGACTCAGCCCCAGCATTTT. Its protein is CASTSGVTQPQHF.